This T cell receptor (beta chain) is drawn from a study of cytomegalovirus exposure and HLA in healthy donors. Study overall: Within an early data release were roughly 83 million unique TCRs drawn from HLA-typed donors.

As to this clone: Its cognate antigen is unknown.

The V gene's germline CDR1 is MGHRA and CDR2 YSYEKL. Trimming pared 0 bases from V and 6 bases from J, leaving 20 bases between. The CDR3 runs to 17 residues. The study's findings and limits: A few V segments could not be told apart, such as TRBV6-2 and TRBV6-3, and were left out. Later genetic work tied a missense DCLRE1C variant to beta-chain V and J trimming.

PCR involved 60 Vbeta and 13 Jbeta primers. TCRdb's table, derived via immunoSEQ multiplex PCR, lists solely in-frame clones and lacks some. This sample has around 130,000 clones, with roughly 80% found just once. This receptor was obtained from a young man in good health and CMV-seronegative. The V and J genes are TRBV4-1 and TRBJ1-2, with TRBD1 as a possible D gene (6 bases). The sample consisted of PBMCs. CDR3 nucleotide sequence: TGCGCCAGCAGCCAAGACCCTCCCGGAAGGGGGGGGGATGGCTACACCTTC. Residues: CASSQDPPGRGGDGYTF.